Presented here are 20 T cell receptor beta chains from one specimen sequenced in a study of shared clonotypes between healthy human individuals. The protocol was immunoSEQ multiplex PCR, while the TCRdb copy is restricted to in-frame clones and leaves out a portion. The sample gives 550,000 to 850,000 clones, around two thirds of which show up once; over 1.5% is in the top ten. Source material: memory CD4+ T cells sorted from blood. Subset of the sample: CD45RA-negative fraction. Receptor source: a woman aged 25 to 39 in good health.

This clone was seen only once. V is TRBV5-1 and J is TRBJ2-1, with 8 nucleotides matching TRBD2. Germline V gene sequence: CDR1 SGHRS, CDR2 YFSETQ. The V segment lost 4 bases and the J segment 0 bases; nucleotides outside the gene matches: 3. The CDR3 has 15 amino acids. The CDR3 region is CASSNGTSSYNEQFF. DNA for the CDR3: TGCGCCAGCAGCAACGGGACTAGCTCCTACAATGAGCAGTTCTTC.

This chain connects TRBV6-5 to TRBJ2-3; D uncertain. This CDR3 region has 14 residues. V was shortened by 5 bases and J by 2 bases, with 11 bases between the two germline ends. Germline CDR1 MNHEY, CDR2 SVGAGI. The CDR3 nucleotides read TGTGCCAGCAGTCTCGCCAGGACCACAGATACGCAGTATTTT. Protein sequence: CASSLARTTDTQYF.

This clone was counted once. The chain carries TRBV29-1 and TRBJ2-5; D gene unclear. V was cut by 2 bases and J by 4 bases, with 14 bases left in between. CDR1 is SQVTM, CDR2 ANQGSEA, per germline. CDR3 size: 14 residues. DNA of the CDR3: TGCAGCGTTGAACGAGATTTGGGTGTAGAGACCCAGTACTTC. Translating it yields CSVERDLGVETQYF.

V and J are TRBV20-1 and TRBJ1-4; D remains unclear. CDR1 is DFQATT and CDR2 is SNEGSKA in the germline V gene (reference sequence). V was trimmed by 5 bases and J by 1 base, leaving 2 bases between them. The length of the CDR3 is 11 residues. CDR3: CSAETNEKLFF. As DNA, the CDR3 is TGCAGTGCTGAAACTAATGAAAAACTGTTTTTT.

The chain links TRBV7-6 to TRBJ2-7; 11 bases agree with TRBD1. J was trimmed by 7 bases and V by 6 bases; bases with no gene match: 8. Germline loops: CDR1 SGHVS, CDR2 FNYEAQ. CDR3 size: 14 residues. The CDR3 bases are TGTGCCAGCAGTAACGCCGGGACAGGGGGAGAGCAGTACTTC. It codes for CASSNAGTGGEQYF.

The J gene is TRBJ2-2, the V gene TRBV7-8, with D possibly being TRBD2 (6 bases). The germline V gene has CDR1 SGHVS and CDR2 FQNEAQ. The CDR3 has 15 amino acids. V was shortened by 1 base and J by 8 bases, with 14 bases between the two germline ends. CDR3 bases: TGTGCCAGCAGCTTAGACAGCTGGGGGACTGGGGAGCTGTTTTTT. This encodes CASSLDSWGTGELFF.

The chain couples TRBV6-1 to TRBJ2-5, with D possibly called TRBD1 or TRBD2 (6 bases each). Per the germline V gene, CDR1 is MNHNS and CDR2 is SASEGT. CDR3 length: 13 amino acids. The V end was cut by 8 bases, the J end by 4 bases, with 14 bases between. The DNA for the CDR3 is TGTGCCAGCTTGCCGGGGGCGCGAGAGACCCAGTACTTC. Its protein product is CASLPGARETQYF.

This clone came up once. The rearrangement links TRBV5-1 to TRBJ1-4, with 8 bases matching TRBD1. Trimming cost V 3 bases and J 2 bases; bases outside gene matches: 3. The CDR3 covers 15 residues. Germline lookup yields CDR1 SGHRS and CDR2 YFSETQ. CDR3 sequence (DNA): TGCGCCAGCAGCTCGGACAGGGTGACTAATGAAAAACTGTTTTTT. Amino acid sequence: CASSSDRVTNEKLFF.

As for this clone: This specimen includes other DNA sequences encoding the same CDR3. This chain links TRBV6-5 with TRBJ1-2, with D tentatively TRBD1 (5 bases). V was pared by 2 bases and J by 1 base, with 5 bases between. The germline V gene encodes CDR1 MNHEY and CDR2 SVGAGI. CDR3 length: 13 residues. The CDR3 DNA reads as TGTGCCAGCAGTTACGACAGTAACTATGGCTACACCTTC. This encodes CASSYDSNYGYTF.

Written as DNA, the CDR3 is TGCGCCAGCAGCTTGGTTGGAGCTAACTATGGCTACACCTTC. Its protein is CASSLVGANYGYTF. V is TRBV5-1 and J is TRBJ1-2; D is unresolved. The CDR3 loop spans 14 amino acids. Germline CDR1 reads SGHRS; CDR2 reads YFSETQ. V shed 0 bases and J shed 0 bases, with 6 bases lying between them.

The J gene is TRBJ2-5, the V gene TRBV6-6; D not certain. The germline V and J ends were trimmed by 3 bases and 2 bases, with 10 bases remaining between them. CDR1 is MNHNY and CDR2 is SVGAGI in the germline V gene (reference sequence). This CDR3 is built from 14 residues. In nucleotides, the CDR3 is TGTGCCAGCAGTTATCTAGAACCACAAGAGACCCAGTACTTC. Translation: CASSYLEPQETQYF.

The V and J genes are TRBV6-1 and TRBJ1-5; D is undetermined. The V end was cut by 6 bases, the J end by 0 bases, with 6 bases between. CDR3 length equals 13 residues. The germline CDR1 and CDR2 sequences are MNHNS and SASEGT. The CDR3: CASSDYSNQPQHF. The CDR3 DNA follows: TGTGCCAGCAGCGACTATAGCAATCAGCCCCAGCATTTT.

The gene calls are TRBV28 and TRBJ1-4, with D tentatively TRBD1 (5 bases). The germline V gene has CDR1 MDHEN and CDR2 SYDVKM. CDR3 length: 15 residues. Trimming took off 2 bases at V and 4 bases at J, with 11 bases between the two ends. In DNA, the CDR3 is TGTGCCAGCAGTTTACCCGGGGCAGATAATGAAAAACTGTTTTTT. Residues: CASSLPGADNEKLFF.

On this clone: The same CDR3 arises from other DNA sequences in this sample as well. The rearrangement joins TRBV18 to TRBJ2-1, with TRBD1 identical over 9 bases. V lost 3 bases and J lost 7; bases outside the gene matches: 4. The CDR3 runs 14 residues. CDR1 and CDR2 (germline): KGHSH, LQKENI. CDR3 bases: TGTGCCAGCTCACCGGGGACAGGGTATAATGAGCAGTTCTTC. It encodes CASSPGTGYNEQFF.

The chain's CDR3 is CASSSNRHHNEQFF. The CDR3 coding sequence is TGTGCCAGCAGTTCTAACAGGCACCATAATGAGCAGTTCTTC. The chain employs TRBV27 and TRBJ2-1; maybe TRBD1 (5 bases). Germline lookup yields CDR1 MNHEY and CDR2 SMNVEV (reference sequence). V lost 4 bases to trimming and J lost 7 bases, with 14 bases between them. The CDR3 is 14 residues long.

In nucleotides, the CDR3 is TGTGCCAGCAGACAGAGGAATGAAAAACTGTTTTTT. It is translated as CASRQRNEKLFF. This chain connects TRBV27 to TRBJ1-4; D is uncertain. CDR3 length: 12 residues. From germline, CDR1 is MNHEY and CDR2 SMNVEV (reference sequence). Trimming left V 6 bases short and J 5 bases short, with 7 bases between.

The V gene is TRBV28, the J gene TRBJ2-5; tentative D call: TRBD1 (5 bases). With 5 bases removed from V and 4 bases from J, the gap between germline ends came to 20 bases. From germline, CDR1 is MDHEN and CDR2 SYDVKM. The CDR3 has 16 amino acids. The CDR3 bases are TGTGCCAGCAGTAACACAGGAAGCTCAATAAGAGAGACCCAGTACTTC. Amino acid sequence: CASSNTGSSIRETQYF. Based on the CDR3 plus reference TRBV28 and TRBJ2-5, the full variable domain is DVKVTQSSRYLVKRTGEKVFLECVQDMDHENMFWYRQDPGLGLRLIYFSYDVKMKEKGDIPEGYSVSREKKERFSLILESASTNQTSMYLCASSNTGSSIRETQYFGPGTRLLVL.

The J gene is TRBJ2-7, the V gene TRBV19, with TRBD1 matching over 8 bases. This CDR3 comprises 15 residues. J lost 3 bases, V lost 6 bases, and 10 bases had no gene match. Germline lookup yields CDR1 LNHDA and CDR2 SQIVND (reference sequence). CDR3 residues: CASSERKGQGYEQYF. In DNA, the CDR3 is TGTGCCAGTAGCGAGCGCAAAGGACAGGGCTACGAGCAGTACTTC.

This clone came up many times. The rearrangement joins TRBV25-1 to TRBJ2-3; the match to TRBD1 covers 9 bases. Germline V gene lookup returns CDR1 MGHDK and CDR2 SYGVNS. The CDR3 is 17 amino acids. Trimming took 3 bases from V and 0 from J; bases not matched to a gene: 7. Here the CDR3 reads CASSDPRTGVSTDTQYF. In nucleotides, the CDR3 is TGTGCCAGCAGTGACCCCCGGACAGGGGTGAGCACAGATACGCAGTATTTT.

The V call is TRBV19, the J call TRBJ1-5, with a tentative D call TRBD1 (6 bases). The CDR3 loop spans 18 amino acids. Germline CDR1 reads LNHDA; CDR2 reads SQIVND (reference sequence). V was pared by 4 bases and J by 5 bases, with 24 bases between. CDR3 in amino acids: CASSKPSGTRSRDQPQHF. CDR3 nucleotide sequence: TGTGCCAGTAGTAAACCCTCAGGGACAAGAAGTAGGGATCAGCCCCAGCATTTT. Full variable domain (missing parts from reference TRBV19 and TRBJ1-5): DGGITQSPKYLFRKEGQNVTLSCEQNLNHDAMYWYRQDPGQGLRLIYYSQIVNDFQKGDIAEGYSVSREKKESFPLTVTSAQKNPTAFYLCASSKPSGTRSRDQPQHFGDGTRLSIL.